This T cell receptor (beta chain) appears in the sequencing data of a study of T cells in Graves' hyperthyroidism and ophthalmopathy. As for the study in general: Peripheral blood collection took place at initial diagnosis, before any treatment. Study findings and constraints: The blood repertoire included most of the expanded thyroid clonotypes above 0.001.

Fresh 10 ml peripheral blood yielded PBMCs. Amplified regions were TCR beta CDR3 sequences from RNA transcripts. With the HTBI primer set, the TCR CDR3 went through a first round of RT-PCR. TCRdb processed the multiplex PCR reads anew with MiXCR; each CDR3 protein has one entry. The table has about 600,000 distinct CDR3 sequences, 15% to 20% seen once. The junction had 8 bases not matched to a gene; V was cut back by 0 bases and J by 9 bases. The CDR3 is 14 residues long. Germline CDR1 and CDR2: DFQATT and SNEGSKA (reference sequence). This clonotype has only a few counts. Its antigen remains unknown. Sequencing was done on a sample of blood. The sequence was collected from a woman aged 40 to 55 with Graves' ophthalmopathy. The chain has TRBV20-1 and TRBJ1-5; 7 bases line up with TRBD1. The CDR3 region has the DNA TGCAGTGCTAGAGATGACAGGGTTCATCGGCCCCAGCATTTT. It codes for CSARDDRVHRPQHF.